Given below is one TCR beta chain in context. This clonotype was counted once. It has no known antigen specificity. Per-nucleotide qualities are absent, and no much larger clonotype sits a single base away. Single-read evidence is weak. This specimen comes from a study of vaccination and CD4 T cells after COVID-19 (dated by TCRdb to 2022 to 2024). Background on the whole study: Convalescent patients had a positive SARS-CoV-2 result on nasal swab PCR, and of these patients, fewer than ten had mild disease and one had severe disease. Post-COVID blood samples from convalescent patients were collected a median of around 110 days after diagnosis, with a range of roughly 35 to 170 days. Post-vaccine blood samples were taken a median of about 70 days after the second vaccine dose, with a range of roughly 13 to 250 days. As controls, cultures received a CEFX viral epitope pool (the positive control), an HIV-1 Nef peptide pool (the negative control), or no peptide at all. Overlapping spike peptide pools from SARS-CoV-2 and from the common cold coronaviruses HCoV-NL63, HCoV-OC43 and HCoV-229E were used as culture stimuli. The convalescent cohort included six males and four females, with two Hispanic individuals, seven Caucasians, two Asians and one multiracial person. In roughly nine COVID-19 convalescent patients and 4 infection-naive healthy vaccine recipients, the spike-specific CD4+ TCR repertoire before mRNA vaccination was compared with the repertoire after mRNA vaccination. Each participant got two doses of either the Pfizer-BioNTech BNT162b2 vaccine (n=8) or the Moderna mRNA-1273 vaccine (n=2).

Overall study outcomes, separate from this receptor: Nearly all vaccine-specific clones in convalescent patients (304 of 307) were mono-reactive for SARS-CoV-2 spike rather than cross-reactive with common cold coronaviruses. In convalescent patients, a median approximately 90% of post-vaccine SARS-CoV-2-reactive clones were detected only after vaccination, suggesting vaccine-specific priming. The study included relatively few convalescent patients and did not analyze early timepoints after natural infection. The median count of SARS-CoV-2-reactive clonotypes went up from 20 to 25 after infection to a few dozen after vaccination, although the change was not significant.

CDR1 and CDR2 are drawn from the germline V gene: SNHLY, FYNNEI. Trimming costs V 1 base and J 1 base, and their ends lie 9 bases apart. Counted from cysteine to phenylalanine, this CDR3 has 15 amino acids. The CDR3 DNA has 45 bases and is translated from base 1. The treatment or condition label on this specimen signifies: roughly 11-day PBMC culture with coronavirus spike peptide pools or control peptides (ViraFEST assay). The ViraFEST assay, used in the study, expanded antigen-specific T cells with peptide pools and then identified the expanded clonotypes through TCR sequencing. Positive SARS-CoV-2 PCR tests in the convalescent patients dated from March to December 2020, before Alpha, Beta and Delta variants emerged in the United States. Each well held two million PBMCs cultured with roughly 10 ug/ml peptide pools in IMDM containing about 5% human AB serum and around 10 IU/ml IL-2. On days 3 and 7, half of the culture medium was replaced with fresh IL-2-containing medium. After 10 days of culture, CD4+ T cells were isolated by negative selection using the EasySep CD4+ T cell isolation kit. PBMCs were separated from whole blood using Ficoll-Paque Plus gradient centrifugation and then either used fresh or cryopreserved at -140C. In general, triplicate wells were set up for every culture condition.

Library method: PCR. TCR sequencing of DNA from cultured CD4+ T cells used the Oncomine TCR Beta short-read assay at the Johns Hopkins FTIC core. The QIAamp micro DNA kit was used to extract genomic DNA from the cultured CD4+ T cells. The Oncomine TCR Beta libraries from cultured CD4+ T cells were pooled using unique dual indexes and then sequenced on an Illumina iSeq 100. Per the source publication's procedure: Non-productive sequences were removed, and CDR3s that did not start with C, did not end with F or W, or were shorter than 7 amino acids were discarded. Antigen-specific clonotypes were identified with the MANAFEST web application by comparing peptide-stimulated wells with reference and other culture wells. An FDR below 0.05, an odds ratio above 5, and a productive frequency above 0.1% in at least two of three replicate wells were required for clones to be considered positive. A clonotype counted as cross-reactive if it showed significant expansion both in the SARS-CoV-2 spike wells and in at least one common cold coronavirus spike condition. Similarity between CDR3 sequences was evaluated in R version 3.6.1 using Levenshtein distances (stringdist) and unrooted phylogenetic trees (ape). TCRdb passed the public sequencing reads through fastp at Q25 and MiXCR, retaining productive beta sequences. Merged by CDR3 protein, the rows form single entries marked with the most common genes and DNA. These V and J calls rely on TCRdb rather than the paper's analysis. This sample is represented by roughly 13,000 distinct CDR3 sequences; roughly 61% of them were singletons. The biggest ten clones account for roughly 13% of the sample.

The rearranged chain carries TRBV2 and TRBJ2-3, with the D gene uncertain. This receptor was taken from a human donor who had recovered from COVID-19. The sample taken for sequencing was CD4+ T cells from blood, cultured in vitro. The nucleotide sequence reads TGTGCCAGCAGTGAAGGTTTGCTGGGCACAGATACGCAGTATTTT. It codes for CASSEGLLGTDTQYF.